This T cell receptor (beta chain) was observed in a study of cytomegalovirus exposure and HLA in healthy donors. Study at large: The Caucasian-associated ancestry cluster contained 65% to 85% of the approximately 400 genotyped donors.

Primers included in the PCR were 60 Vbeta and 13 Jbeta primers. Only in-frame clones appear in the TCRdb table, and some are missing; sequencing was by immunoSEQ multiplex PCR. The repertoire holds about 110,000 clones, with 76% as singletons. V lost 4 bases and J lost 3, with 7 bases in between. The CDR3 consists of 13 residues. Germline assignment: CDR1 ENHRY and CDR2 SYGVKD. The chain carries TRBV10-3 and TRBJ1-5; D remains unclear. This receptor was obtained from a man younger than 35 in good health and CMV-seronegative. The specimen sequenced was PBMCs. The CDR3, as DNA: TGTGCCATCAGTGGTAAGCACAATCAGCCCCAGCATTTT. It encodes CAISGKHNQPQHF.